These 23 T cell receptor beta chains came from one sample sequenced in a study of blood T cell repertoires in COVID-19. TCRdb keeps only in-frame clones here, not all; method: immunoSEQ multiplex PCR. This table has under 150,000 clones, over 65% appearing once. The sequenced sample consisted of peripheral blood. The receptors stem from a woman in her forties with acute or convalescent COVID-19.

The chain has TRBV3-1 (or the pseudogene TRBV3-2) and TRBJ1-1, with TRBD1 matching over 9 bases. The CDR3 runs to 15 residues. V shed 4 bases, J shed 6 bases, and the junction held 9 bases outside the gene matches. CDR1 and CDR2 (germline): LGHDT, YNNKEL (reference sequence). The DNA of the CDR3 is TGTGCCAGCAGCCGGATCGGACAGGGGAAGTCTGAAGCTTTCTTT. This sequence encodes CASSRIGQGKSEAFF.

The chain recombines TRBV29-1 with TRBJ2-7; 11 bases map to TRBD2. V trimming: 7 bases; J trimming: 3 bases; junction bases outside the gene matches: 5. This CDR3 contains 13 residues. Germline V CDR1 and CDR2: SQVTM, ANQGSEA. The CDR3 reads CSAGTSGFYEQYF. CDR3 sequence (DNA): TGCAGCGCCGGGACTAGCGGCTTCTACGAGCAGTACTTC.

V usage is TRBV10-3 and J usage is TRBJ1-1; 7 bases are a match to TRBD1. Germline CDR1 is ENHRY and CDR2 is SYGVKD. This CDR3 is 13 amino acids long. Trimming took 6 bases from V and 8 from J; bases not matched to a gene: 9. CDR3 in DNA: TGTGCCATCAGGGCTAAGGGGGCCGGAGAAGCTTTCTTT. Translation gives CAIRAKGAGEAFF.

The chain carries TRBV29-1 and TRBJ2-3; the D is unclear. The V end was cut by 2 bases, the J end by 1 base, with 13 bases between. This CDR3 spans 15 amino acids. CDR1 is SQVTM and CDR2 is ANQGSEA in the germline V gene. The CDR3 loop is CSVERSAPGTDTQYF. CDR3 nucleotide sequence: TGCAGCGTTGAAAGGAGCGCGCCAGGCACAGATACGCAGTATTTT.

The chain recombines TRBV7-2 with TRBJ1-3, with TRBD1 matching over 9 bases. The V and J ends lost 5 bases and 5 bases, in that order; junction bases with no gene match: 4. Germline CDR1 SGHTA, CDR2 FQGNSA. The CDR3 extends over 14 amino acids. As DNA, the CDR3 is TGTGCCAGCAGCCCGGGACAGGGAAGAAACACCATATATTTT. Translating it yields CASSPGQGRNTIYF.

This sequence joins TRBV11-2 and TRBJ2-7; 7 bases map to TRBD1. Trimming at V came to 0 bases and at J to 4 bases, leaving 6 bases not matched to a gene. Germline CDR1 SGHAT, CDR2 FQNNGV. This CDR3 spans 15 amino acids. This CDR3 is CASSLDPGTAYEQYF. CDR3 nucleotides: TGTGCCAGCAGCTTAGATCCCGGGACAGCATACGAGCAGTACTTC.

The rearrangement links TRBV27 to TRBJ2-7; weak D call: TRBD2 (7 bases). V was clipped by 10 bases and J by 5 bases, with 27 bases between them. Germline lookup yields CDR1 MNHEY and CDR2 SMNVEV (reference sequence). This CDR3 has 16 amino acids. The CDR3 sequence: CATKRPHGGGGDEQYF. For the CDR3, the DNA is TGTGCCACTAAACGCCCACACGGCGGGGGCGGTGACGAGCAGTACTTC.

The sample holds one count of this clone. V is TRBV12-3 or TRBV12-4 and J is TRBJ1-2, with D tentatively TRBD1 (6 bases). Trimming pared 5 bases from V and 8 bases from J, leaving 15 bases between. CDR3 length: 13 residues. In nucleotides, the CDR3 is TGTGCCAGCAGTCGGACTGCGAGGGGGGGCTACACCTTC. This gives the protein CASSRTARGGYTF.

The chain carries TRBV19 and TRBJ1-1; D gene uncertain. The ends were cut back, 5 bases at V and 1 base at J, with 11 bases in the middle. Germline V gene lookup returns CDR1 LNHDA and CDR2 SQIVND (reference sequence). The length of the CDR3 is 14 residues. The CDR3 bases are TGTGCCAGTAGTCCAAGCCTCCAGAACACTGAAGCTTTCTTT. This sequence encodes CASSPSLQNTEAFF. The variable domain in full, completed from reference TRBV19 and TRBJ1-1, reads DGGITQSPKYLFRKEGQNVTLSCEQNLNHDAMYWYRQDPGQGLRLIYYSQIVNDFQKGDIAEGYSVSREKKESFPLTVTSAQKNPTAFYLCASSPSLQNTEAFFGQGTRLTVV.

This chain links TRBV6-5 with TRBJ2-3; D is perhaps TRBD2 (7 bases). V lost 4 bases and J lost 7, with 18 bases in between. CDR3 length: 15 amino acids. The germline V gene encodes CDR1 MNHEY and CDR2 SVGAGI. The CDR3 sequence: CASSSMGGPANTQYF. Here the CDR3 DNA reads TGTGCCAGCAGTTCGATGGGGGGGCCAGCGAATACGCAGTATTTT.

The genes are TRBV25-1 and TRBJ2-7; TRBD1 matches 8 bases. The junction had 11 bases not matched to a gene; V was cut back by 7 bases and J by 3 bases. The CDR3 loop spans 15 amino acids. The germline V gene encodes CDR1 MGHDK and CDR2 SYGVNS. CDR3 bases: TGTGCCAGCACCCACGGGACAGGAGTCCACTACGAGCAGTACTTC. This codes for CASTHGTGVHYEQYF.

The V and J genes are TRBV7-2 and TRBJ2-4; D may be TRBD1 (7 bases). The CDR3 contains 16 residues. Germline-derived CDR1 and CDR2 are SGHTA and FQGNSA. With 5 bases removed from V and 8 bases from J, the gap between germline ends came to 22 bases. CDR3 loop: CASSPVGGTGADIQYF. The DNA for the CDR3 is TGTGCCAGCAGCCCCGTGGGGGGTACAGGGGCGGACATTCAGTACTTC.

This clone was detected only once. The V call is TRBV11-2, the J call TRBJ1-1; D possibly corresponds to TRBD1 (6 bases). CDR1 and CDR2 (germline): SGHAT, FQNNGV. V lost 0 bases to trimming and J lost 7 bases, with 15 bases between them. CDR3 length equals 15 residues. The CDR3 loop reads CASSLEGRDTDEAFF. For the CDR3, the DNA is TGTGCCAGCAGCTTAGAGGGCAGGGACACGGATGAAGCTTTCTTT.

J is TRBJ1-1 and V is TRBV9; D is ambiguous. V lost 0 bases to trimming and J lost 6 bases, with 9 bases between them. The CDR3 covers 13 residues. Germline assignment: CDR1 SGDLS and CDR2 YYNGEE. This CDR3 reads CASSVAPYPEAFF. Written as DNA, the CDR3 is TGTGCCAGCAGCGTAGCCCCCTACCCTGAAGCTTTCTTT.

This sequence joins TRBV5-1 and TRBJ1-1, with D unresolved. V was clipped by 4 bases and J by 8 bases, with 21 bases between them. Germline V gives CDR1 SGHRS, CDR2 YFSETQ. This CDR3 region has 15 residues. This CDR3 is CASSVTSPAAGEAFF. For the CDR3, the DNA is TGCGCCAGCAGCGTAACGAGCCCCGCCGCGGGAGAAGCTTTCTTT.

The chain employs TRBV2 and TRBJ1-1; no clear D. The ends were cut back, 2 bases at V and 8 bases at J, with 12 bases in the middle. Germline CDR1 and CDR2: SNHLY and FYNNEI. The CDR3 totals 13 residues. CDR3 nucleotides: TGTGCCAGCAGTGAATGGAGGGTTCCCGAAGCTTTCTTT. Protein: CASSEWRVPEAFF.

This clone has just one count. The V gene is TRBV12-3 or TRBV12-4, the J gene TRBJ1-1, with TRBD1 matching over 8 bases. The V segment lost 6 bases and the J segment 4 bases; nucleotides outside the gene matches: 4. The CDR3 has 13 residues. CDR3 coding DNA: TGTGCCAGCAGAACAGGGGGTGGCACTGAAGCTTTCTTT. The encoded protein is CASRTGGGTEAFF.

Turning to this clone: A junction boundary mismatches the germline segment, possibly from a read error. J is TRBJ1-6 and V is TRBV24-1; D perhaps matches TRBD1 (6 bases). This CDR3 has 13 residues. The germline V gene encodes CDR1 KGHDR and CDR2 SFDVKD. The DNA for the CDR3 is TGTGCCACCAGTGATTTAGGGGCACAGGGTAGATACTTT. Translation: CATSDLGAQGRYF.

The J gene is TRBJ2-3, the V gene TRBV2; D possibly corresponds to TRBD1 (6 bases). This CDR3 is built from 17 residues. Germline V gene sequence: CDR1 SNHLY, CDR2 FYNNEI. V was cut by 7 bases and J by 0 bases, with 20 bases left in between. DNA for the CDR3: TGTGCCAGCAATTTTCGGACGAACAGGGCCAGCACAGATACGCAGTATTTT. It encodes CASNFRTNRASTDTQYF. The full variable domain, completed using reference TRBV2 and TRBJ2-3, is EPEVTQTPSHQVTQMGQEVILRCVPISNHLYFYWYRQILGQKVEFLVSFYNNEISEKSEIFDDQFSVERPDGSNFTLKIRSTKLEDSAMYFCASNFRTNRASTDTQYFGPGTRLTVL.

The V call is TRBV27, the J call TRBJ2-1; 7 bases agree with TRBD1. From germline, CDR1 is MNHEY and CDR2 SMNVEV (reference sequence). The CDR3 covers 15 residues. The J segment lost 1 base and the V segment lost 4 bases, leaving 4 bases of the junction unmatched. As DNA, the CDR3 is TGTGCCAGCAGTTCGACAGGGAGATCCTACAATGAGCAGTTCTTC. Protein: CASSSTGRSYNEQFF.

V gene TRBV9 combines with J gene TRBJ1-2; a weak D match, TRBD1 (5 bases). Trimming cost V 4 bases and J 0 bases, with 16 bases left between them. CDR1 SGDLS and CDR2 YYNGEE come from the germline V gene. The CDR3 is 16 amino acids. The CDR3 coding sequence is TGTGCCAGCAGCTCCCGGACACGGCTGACTAACTATGGCTACACCTTC. This encodes CASSSRTRLTNYGYTF.

The chain recombines TRBV28 with TRBJ1-2; no clear D. The CDR3 length is 16 residues. Trimming took off 2 bases at V and 3 bases at J, with 16 bases between the two ends. Per the germline V gene, CDR1 is MDHEN and CDR2 is SYDVKM. In nucleotides, the CDR3 is TGTGCCAGCAGTTTAGGGTCGCGTGGGAGTCACTATGGCTACACCTTC. The encoded protein is CASSLGSRGSHYGYTF.

This sequence joins TRBV11-2 and TRBJ2-1, with D possibly matching TRBD2 (6 bases). This CDR3 has 14 residues. Trimming shortened V by 6 bases and J by 2 bases, and 11 bases separated the two germline ends. Looked up from germline, CDR1 is SGHAT and CDR2 is FQNNGV. The chain's CDR3 is CASREGNTYNEQFF. CDR3 DNA sequence: TGTGCCAGCAGGGAGGGCAATACCTACAATGAGCAGTTCTTC.